This entry describes one T cell receptor (beta chain). Authors' methods: Estimation of nucleated cell counts was performed using reference gene primer amplification. The repertoire was sequenced with immunoSEQ multiplex PCR; TCRdb's copy has only in-frame clones and lacks some. Clone size and the V and J calls come from that table; the DNA yielded D and trimming. The sample yields roughly 77,000 clones, around four fifths seen once. The entry originates in a study of blood T cell repertoires in COVID-19. Study at large: The origin of the acute and convalescent COVID-19 samples was the United States, Italy and Spain. In each case, the material was cDNA or gDNA derived from T cells, B-cell-depleted T cells, or PBMCs.

J lost 5 bases, V lost 3 bases, and 3 bases had no gene match. The CDR3 has 12 residues. Per germline, CDR1 DFQATT and CDR2 SNEGSKA (reference sequence). Sequenced material: peripheral blood. The J gene is TRBJ2-5, the V gene TRBV20-1; 7 bases line up with TRBD2. This sequence was found in a human donor in a cohort sampled during active COVID-19. This CDR3 is CSASLRGETQYF. The CDR3 DNA reads TGCAGTGCTAGTTTGCGGGGGGAGACCCAGTACTTC.